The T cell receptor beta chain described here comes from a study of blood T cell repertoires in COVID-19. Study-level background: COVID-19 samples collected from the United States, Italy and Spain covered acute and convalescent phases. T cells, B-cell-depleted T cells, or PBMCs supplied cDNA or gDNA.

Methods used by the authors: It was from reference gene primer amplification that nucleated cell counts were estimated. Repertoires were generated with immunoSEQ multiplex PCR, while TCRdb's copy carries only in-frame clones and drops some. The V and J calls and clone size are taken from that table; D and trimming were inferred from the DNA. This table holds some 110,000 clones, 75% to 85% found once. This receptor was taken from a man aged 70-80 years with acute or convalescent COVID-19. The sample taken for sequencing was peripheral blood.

The CDR3 coding sequence is TGTGCCAGCAGCCAAGGAGAGGTCTCTGGAAACACCATATATTTT. Protein product: CASSQGEVSGNTIYF. The chain uses TRBV3-1 (or the pseudogene TRBV3-2) and TRBJ1-3, with D unresolved. Germline values: CDR1 LGHDT, CDR2 YNNKEL (reference sequence). This CDR3 contains 15 residues. V gave up 1 base and J gave up 0 bases, with 7 bases separating them.